This T cell receptor beta chain was identified during a study of blood T cell repertoires in COVID-19. Study summary: The analysed material was cDNA or gDNA that came from T cells, B-cell-depleted T cells, or PBMCs.

This clone was recorded only once. Looked up from germline, CDR1 is SGHTA and CDR2 is FQGNSA. This CDR3 has 13 residues. The V and J ends lost 4 bases and 5 bases respectively, with 11 bases between them. This table comes from immunoSEQ multiplex PCR, and its TCRdb copy is limited to in-frame clones, with some not included. This sample yields hundreds of thousands of clones, of which approximately 86% are seen a single time; 1% belongs to the top ten. Input material: PBMCs or T cells enriched from blood (not recorded which). The receptor's source is a woman aged 25-40 years who had recovered from COVID-19. This chain connects TRBV7-2 to TRBJ2-5; possibly TRBD2 for D (5 bases). The chain's CDR3 is CASSSGVRETQYF. The CDR3 DNA sequence: TGTGCCAGCAGCTCCGGGGTGAGGGAGACCCAGTACTTC.